Detailed here is one T cell receptor (beta chain). Patients were all untreated before their thyroid surgery. The data were obtained in a study of metastatic and nonmetastatic thyroid tumors. TCRdb re-clonotyped the PCR reads via MiXCR. The table shows around 10,000 clones, with approximately 32% occurring only once. After removal of 3 bases from V and 6 bases from J, the junction contained 8 bases not matched to a gene. There are 15 residues in the CDR3. The V gene's germline CDR1 is DFQATT and CDR2 SNEGSKA (reference sequence). This chain links TRBV20-1 with TRBJ2-2; 9 bases line up with TRBD2. Source material: adjacent normal tissue. This receptor was obtained from a female donor with papillary thyroid cancer or a benign thyroid nodule (not recorded which). Some clones in this sample may be carry-over from other donors' samples. CDR3 DNA sequence: TGCAGTGCTAGGTTAGCGGGAGTTGTGGCCGGGGAGCTGTTTTTT. Its protein is CSARLAGVVAGELFF.